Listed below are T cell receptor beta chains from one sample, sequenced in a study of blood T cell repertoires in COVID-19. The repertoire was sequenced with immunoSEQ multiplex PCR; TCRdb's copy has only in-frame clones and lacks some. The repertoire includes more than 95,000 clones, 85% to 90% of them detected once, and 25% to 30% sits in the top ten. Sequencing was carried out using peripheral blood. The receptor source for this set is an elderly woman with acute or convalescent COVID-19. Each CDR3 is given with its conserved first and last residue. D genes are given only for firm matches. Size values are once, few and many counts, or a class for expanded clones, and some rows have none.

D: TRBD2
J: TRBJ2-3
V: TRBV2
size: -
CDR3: CASLAGVAPDTQYF
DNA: TGTGCCAGCCTAGCGGGAGTGGCACCAGATACGCAGTATTTT

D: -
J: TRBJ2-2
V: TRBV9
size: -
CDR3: CASSLGRAGELFF
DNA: TGTGCCAGCAGTCTAGGGAGAGCCGGGGAGCTGTTTTTT

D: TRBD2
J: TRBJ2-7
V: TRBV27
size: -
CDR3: CASSSHRGVVSYEQYF
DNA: TGTGCCAGCAGTTCTCACCGGGGGGTCGTGTCCTACGAGCAGTACTTC

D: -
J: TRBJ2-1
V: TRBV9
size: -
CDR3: CASSVSPGLDNEQFF
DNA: TGTGCCAGCAGCGTAAGCCCCGGGTTGGATAATGAGCAGTTCTTC

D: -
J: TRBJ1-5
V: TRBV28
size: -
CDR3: CASSLPGERQPQHF
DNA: TGTGCCAGCAGTTTACCAGGGGAGAGGCAGCCCCAGCATTTT

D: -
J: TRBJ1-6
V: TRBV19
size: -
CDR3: CASYALHF
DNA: TGTGCCAGCTACGCCCTCCACTTT

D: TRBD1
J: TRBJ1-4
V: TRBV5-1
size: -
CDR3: CASSQQGASREKLFF
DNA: TGCGCCAGCAGCCAACAGGGGGCGTCTAGGGAAAAACTGTTTTTT

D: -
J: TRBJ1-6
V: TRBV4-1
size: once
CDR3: CASSQGRGGSWTYNSPLHF
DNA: TGCGCCAGCAGCCAAGGACGGGGGGGAAGTTGGACCTATAATTCACCCCTCCACTTT

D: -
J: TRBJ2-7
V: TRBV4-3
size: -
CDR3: CASSQDRDYEQYF
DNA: TGCGCCAGCAGCCAAGACAGGGACTACGAGCAGTACTTC

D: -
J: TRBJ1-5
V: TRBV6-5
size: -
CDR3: CASSNSGLQHF
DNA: TGTGCCAGCAGTAACTCGGGGCTCCAGCATTTT

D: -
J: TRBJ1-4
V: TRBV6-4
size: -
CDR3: CASSANFATNEKLFF
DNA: TGTGCCAGCAGTGCCAACTTTGCAACTAATGAAAAACTGTTTTTT

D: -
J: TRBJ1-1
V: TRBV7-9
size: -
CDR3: CASSASEVGTEAFF
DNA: TGTGCCAGCAGCGCCAGCGAGGTGGGCACTGAAGCTTTCTTT

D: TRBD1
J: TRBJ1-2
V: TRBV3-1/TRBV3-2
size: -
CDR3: CASSQVGGDRPRF
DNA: TGTGCCAGCAGCCAAGTAGGTGGGGACAGGCCTAGGTTC

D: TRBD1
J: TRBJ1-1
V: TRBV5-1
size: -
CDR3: CASSWTGEWTEAFF
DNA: TGCGCCAGCAGCTGGACAGGGGAATGGACTGAAGCTTTCTTT

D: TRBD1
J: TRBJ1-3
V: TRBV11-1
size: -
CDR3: CASSEGTAGNTIYF
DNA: TGTGCCAGCAGCGAGGGGACAGCTGGAAACACCATATATTTT